These T cell receptor beta chains were read from a single sample in a study of shared clonotypes between healthy human individuals. Produced via immunoSEQ multiplex PCR; TCRdb's table is partial and in-frame only. The sample records around 550,000 clones, 85% to 95% being singletons. The sequencing sample was made of naive CD8+ T cells sorted from blood. The receptors derive from a woman younger than 45 in good health. CDR3s include the opening cysteine and the closing phenylalanine or tryptophan. A D gene is named only where the DNA matches it firmly. Only part of the rows carry a size: once, few, many, or a class if the clone is expanded.

abundance	d_gene	v_gene	j_gene	CDR3nt	CDR3aa
NA	TRBD1	TRBV6-1	TRBJ2-7	TGTGCCAGCACCCCGGACAGGGCCGACTCCTACGAGCAGTACTTC	CASTPDRADSYEQYF
NA	NA	TRBV6-5	TRBJ1-3	TGTGCCAGCTGCCCGGCGTCCATATATTTT	CASCPASIYF
NA	NA	TRBV13	TRBJ2-2	TGTGCCAGCAGCTCGATGCCCGGCGGGCAAACCGGGGAGCTGTTTTTT	CASSSMPGGQTGELFF
NA	NA	TRBV7-9	TRBJ1-2	TGTGCCAGCAGCCCCCCCTTACAAAACTATGGCTACACCTTC	CASSPPLQNYGYTF
NA	NA	TRBV27	TRBJ1-5	TGTGCCAGCAGTTCGGTGGGCTCCAATCAGCCCCAGCATTTT	CASSSVGSNQPQHF
NA	NA	TRBV28	TRBJ2-7	TGTGCCAGCAGAAGCAGGCGGAGCTCCTACGAGCAGTACTTC	CASRSRRSSYEQYF
NA	NA	TRBV6-1	TRBJ2-7	TGTGCCAGCAGTGACTGGGAGCAGTACTTC	CASSDWEQYF
NA	NA	TRBV28	TRBJ1-5	TGTGCCAGCAGTTTTCAAGGGGAGATGCCCCAGCATTTT	CASSFQGEMPQHF
NA	TRBD1	TRBV30	TRBJ1-5	TGTGCCTGGAGTGTACGAGGGACAGGGGAGGGTCAGCCCCAGCATTTT	CAWSVRGTGEGQPQHF
NA	NA	TRBV18	TRBJ2-7	TGTGCCAGCTCACCCGACAGGTGGACCACCTACGAGCAGTACTTC	CASSPDRWTTYEQYF
NA	TRBD2	TRBV27	TRBJ2-7	TGTGCCAGCAGTTCGCCGACTAGCGGGAGGGGATACGAGCAGTACTTC	CASSSPTSGRGYEQYF
NA	NA	TRBV4-1	TRBJ2-7	TGCGCCAGCAGCCAAGATGGTAGCGGAGGGGGTTACGAGCAGTACTTC	CASSQDGSGGGYEQYF
NA	NA	TRBV10-1	TRBJ2-1	TGCGCCAGCAGTGGACTAGTAAACAATGAGCAGTTCTTC	CASSGLVNNEQFF
NA	NA	TRBV19	TRBJ2-7	TGTGCCAGTAGTCCCTATTTGATGTACGAGCAGTACTTC	CASSPYLMYEQYF
NA	NA	TRBV10-2	TRBJ1-5	TGCGCCAGCAGTGAGAATTCGTGGATCCATAGCAATCAGCCCCAGCATTTT	CASSENSWIHSNQPQHF
NA	TRBD1	TRBV10-2	TRBJ2-7	TGCGCCAGCAGAATGGACAGGTTTTACGAGCAGTACTTC	CASRMDRFYEQYF
NA	TRBD1	TRBV2	TRBJ1-1	TGTGCCAGCAGCCGGGACAGCCACACTGAAGCTTTCTTT	CASSRDSHTEAFF
NA	NA	TRBV14	TRBJ2-7	TGTGCCAGCAGCCAAGAAACTCGGGTTTCCTCTCTCGAGCAGTACTTC	CASSQETRVSSLEQYF
NA	NA	TRBV7-8	TRBJ2-3	TGTGCCAGCAGCTTATTTGGCACAGATACGCAGTATTTT	CASSLFGTDTQYF
NA	TRBD2	TRBV27	TRBJ2-3	TGTGCCAGCAGCCCTATTAGCGGGAGTACAGATACGCAGTATTTT	CASSPISGSTDTQYF
once	NA	TRBV27	TRBJ1-5	TGTGCCAGCAGTCCATTTGATGGCGGGAGGCCCCAGCATTTT	CASSPFDGGRPQHF
NA	NA	TRBV6-1	TRBJ2-7	TGTGCCAGCAGTGAGGGGCCAGTACACTACGAGCAGTACTTC	CASSEGPVHYEQYF
NA	TRBD1	TRBV11-2	TRBJ2-7	TGTGCCAGCAGCGGCGCCGGGACAGGGGTTCCCGAGCAGTACTTC	CASSGAGTGVPEQYF
NA	TRBD1	TRBV28	TRBJ2-2	TGTGCCATCAGGACAGGCGCGAACACCGGGGAGCTGTTTTTT	CAIRTGANTGELFF